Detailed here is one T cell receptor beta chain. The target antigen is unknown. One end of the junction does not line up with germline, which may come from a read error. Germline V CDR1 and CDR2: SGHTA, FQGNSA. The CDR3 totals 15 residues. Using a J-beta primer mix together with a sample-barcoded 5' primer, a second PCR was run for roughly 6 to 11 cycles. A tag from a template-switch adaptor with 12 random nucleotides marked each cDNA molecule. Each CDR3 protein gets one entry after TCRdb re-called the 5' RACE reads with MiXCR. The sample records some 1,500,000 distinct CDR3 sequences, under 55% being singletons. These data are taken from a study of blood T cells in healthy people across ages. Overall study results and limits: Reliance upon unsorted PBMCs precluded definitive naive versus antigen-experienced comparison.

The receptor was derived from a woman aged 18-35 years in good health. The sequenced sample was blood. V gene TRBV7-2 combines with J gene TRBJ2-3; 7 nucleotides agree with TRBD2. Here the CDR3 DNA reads TGTGCCAGCCGCTTAGAGGGAGGGCGGACAGATACGCAGTATTTT. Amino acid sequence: CASRLEGGRTDTQYF.